Listed below are T cell receptor beta chains from one sample, sequenced in a study of regulatory and conventional T cells in RAG deficiency. Generated by immunoSEQ multiplex PCR, the TCRdb table keeps only in-frame clones and is missing some. Seen here are 30,000 to 35,000 clones, approximately 90% observed once, and the top ten hold 5% to 5.5%. This sample was also put to use in a study of regulatory T cells.

Sequenced: CD8+ T cells sorted from blood. The receptors were gathered from a human donor in good health. Both conserved end residues are part of each CDR3. The order of the fields is clone size, D gene, J gene, CDR3 length, V gene, CDR3 DNA, CDR3 protein. D genes are given only for firm matches. Size values are once, few and many counts, or a class for expanded clones, and some rows have none.

abundance: NA; d_gene: NA; j_gene: TRBJ1-2; len: 13; v_gene: TRBV6-5; CDR3nt: TGTGCCAGCAGTTACAAAGGGAGCGATGGCTACACCTTC; CDR3aa: CASSYKGSDGYTF
abundance: NA; d_gene: TRBD1; j_gene: TRBJ1-4; len: 15; v_gene: TRBV4-2; CDR3nt: TGTGCCAGCAGCCCCACAGGGGGCACTAATGAAAAACTGTTTTTT; CDR3aa: CASSPTGGTNEKLFF
abundance: NA; d_gene: TRBD2; j_gene: TRBJ2-1; len: 15; v_gene: TRBV12-5; CDR3nt: TGTGCTAGTGGCATCGGGACTAGCGGGGGCGATGAGCAGTTCTTC; CDR3aa: CASGIGTSGGDEQFF
abundance: NA; d_gene: TRBD1; j_gene: TRBJ1-5; len: 14; v_gene: TRBV6-5; CDR3nt: TGTGCCAGCAGCCACAGGGGGAGCAATCAGCCCCAGCATTTT; CDR3aa: CASSHRGSNQPQHF
abundance: NA; d_gene: NA; j_gene: TRBJ1-5; len: 15; v_gene: TRBV6-1; CDR3nt: TGTGCCAGCAGTGAACGGACAGCCATCATGGAGCCCCAGCATTTT; CDR3aa: CASSERTAIMEPQHF
abundance: once; d_gene: NA; j_gene: TRBJ2-7; len: 14; v_gene: TRBV9; CDR3nt: TGTGCCAGCAGCCGAAAAGGGACAACCTACGAGCAGTACTTC; CDR3aa: CASSRKGTTYEQYF
abundance: few; d_gene: TRBD2; j_gene: TRBJ2-7; len: 15; v_gene: TRBV29-1; CDR3nt: TGCAGCGTTGAGGGGGTGACTAGCGGGGACTACGAGCAGTACTTC; CDR3aa: CSVEGVTSGDYEQYF
abundance: NA; d_gene: NA; j_gene: TRBJ2-7; len: 14; v_gene: TRBV2; CDR3nt: TGTGCCAGCAGTGATGCCCAGACTTACTACGAGCAGTACTTC; CDR3aa: CASSDAQTYYEQYF
abundance: NA; d_gene: NA; j_gene: TRBJ2-7; len: 13; v_gene: TRBV5-6; CDR3nt: TGTGCCAGCAGCTTGGACGGATCCTACGAGCAGTACTTC; CDR3aa: CASSLDGSYEQYF
abundance: few; d_gene: NA; j_gene: TRBJ1-2; len: 16; v_gene: TRBV2; CDR3nt: TGTGCCAGCAGTGAAGGAAAAGGGTCGGGGGCGGACGGCTACACCTTC; CDR3aa: CASSEGKGSGADGYTF
abundance: NA; d_gene: TRBD1; j_gene: TRBJ1-2; len: 14; v_gene: TRBV2; CDR3nt: TGTGCCAGCAGTGACCAGGGGGACTACTATGGCTACACCTTC; CDR3aa: CASSDQGDYYGYTF
abundance: NA; d_gene: NA; j_gene: TRBJ1-4; len: 11; v_gene: TRBV27; CDR3nt: TGTGCCAGCAGTTTAGGTGAAAAACTGTTTTTT; CDR3aa: CASSLGEKLFF